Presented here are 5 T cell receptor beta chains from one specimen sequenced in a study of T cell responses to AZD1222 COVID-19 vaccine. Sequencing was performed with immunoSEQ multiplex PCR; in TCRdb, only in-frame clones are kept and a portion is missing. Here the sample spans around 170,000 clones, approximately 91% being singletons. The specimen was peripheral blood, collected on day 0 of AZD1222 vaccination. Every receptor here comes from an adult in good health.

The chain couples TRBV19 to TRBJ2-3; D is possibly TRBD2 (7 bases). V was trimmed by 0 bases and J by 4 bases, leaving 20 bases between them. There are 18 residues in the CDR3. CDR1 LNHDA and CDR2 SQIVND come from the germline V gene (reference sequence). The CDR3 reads CASSIDRLRGGRADTQYF. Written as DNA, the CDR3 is TGTGCCAGTAGTATAGATCGCTTAAGGGGGGGTCGGGCAGATACGCAGTATTTT.

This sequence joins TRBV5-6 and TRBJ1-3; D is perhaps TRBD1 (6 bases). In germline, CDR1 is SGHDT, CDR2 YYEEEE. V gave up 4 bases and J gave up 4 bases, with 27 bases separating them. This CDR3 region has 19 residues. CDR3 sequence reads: CASSRRGTGRPAAGNTIYF. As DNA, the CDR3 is TGTGCCAGCAGCCGAAGGGGTACAGGGCGGCCGGCGGCGGGAAACACCATATATTTT. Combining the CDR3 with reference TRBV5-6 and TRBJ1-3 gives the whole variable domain DAGVTQSPTHLIKTRGQQVTLRCSPKSGHDTVSWYQQALGQGPQFIFQYYEEEERQRGNFPDRFSGHQFPNYSSELNVNALLLGDSALYLCASSRRGTGRPAAGNTIYFGEGSWLTVV.

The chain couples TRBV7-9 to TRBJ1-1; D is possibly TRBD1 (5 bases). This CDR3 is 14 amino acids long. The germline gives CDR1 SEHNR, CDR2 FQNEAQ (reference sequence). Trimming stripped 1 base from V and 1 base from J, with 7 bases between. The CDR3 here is CASSLDGGNTEAFF. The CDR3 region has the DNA TGTGCCAGCAGCTTAGATGGGGGGAACACTGAAGCTTTCTTT.

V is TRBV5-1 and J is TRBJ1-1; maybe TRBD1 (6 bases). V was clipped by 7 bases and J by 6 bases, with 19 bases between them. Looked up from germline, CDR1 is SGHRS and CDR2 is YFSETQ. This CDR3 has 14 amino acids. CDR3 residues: CASSDQGLFPEAFF. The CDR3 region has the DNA TGCGCCAGCTCGGACCAGGGGCTTTTTCCTGAAGCTTTCTTT.

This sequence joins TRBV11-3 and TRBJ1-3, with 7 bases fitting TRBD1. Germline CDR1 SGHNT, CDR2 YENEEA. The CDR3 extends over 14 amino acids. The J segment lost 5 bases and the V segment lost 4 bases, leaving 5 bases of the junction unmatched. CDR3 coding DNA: TGTGCCAGCAGCTCCGGGACAGACAGAAACACCATATATTTT. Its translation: CASSSGTDRNTIYF.